Listed below are T cell receptor beta chains from one sample, sequenced in a study of cytomegalovirus exposure and HLA in healthy donors. Here immunoSEQ multiplex PCR was the method, and the copy in TCRdb shows in-frame clones only, minus some. The table has 55,000 to 70,000 clones, 90% to 95% seen once. Source material: PBMCs. The receptors here all came from a woman aged 25 to 39 in good health and CMV-seronegative. CDR3s include the opening cysteine and the closing phenylalanine or tryptophan. The D gene is left open where the match is weak. Expanded clones are given a class, and other clones once, few, many or no size at all.

D gene: .
V gene: TRBV19
clone size: .
J gene: TRBJ2-5
CDR3 protein: CASGGDSQETQYF
CDR3 DNA: TGTGCCAGTGGAGGGGACAGTCAAGAGACCCAGTACTTC

D gene: TRBD1
V gene: TRBV5-1
clone size: once
J gene: TRBJ2-7
CDR3 protein: CASSLGQGSYEQYF
CDR3 DNA: TGCGCCAGCAGCCTGGGACAGGGGAGTTACGAGCAGTACTTC

D gene: TRBD1
V gene: TRBV6-6
clone size: .
J gene: TRBJ2-3
CDR3 protein: CASRPNDKGASDTQYF
CDR3 DNA: TGTGCCAGCAGACCGAACGACAAGGGGGCCTCAGATACGCAGTATTTT

D gene: TRBD1
V gene: TRBV14
clone size: .
J gene: TRBJ2-2
CDR3 protein: CASSHTGGALGELFF
CDR3 DNA: TGTGCCAGCAGCCACACAGGGGGCGCATTGGGGGAGCTGTTTTTT

D gene: TRBD2
V gene: TRBV18
clone size: once
J gene: TRBJ2-1
CDR3 protein: CASSPQGLVSYNEQFF
CDR3 DNA: TGTGCCAGCTCACCTCAGGGACTAGTTTCCTACAATGAGCAGTTCTTC

D gene: .
V gene: TRBV28
clone size: .
J gene: TRBJ1-5
CDR3 protein: CASSLIGGAKHF
CDR3 DNA: TGTGCCAGCAGTTTAATCGGCGGGGCCAAGCATTTT

D gene: TRBD2
V gene: TRBV5-6
clone size: .
J gene: TRBJ2-7
CDR3 protein: CASSLGLAGREQYF
CDR3 DNA: TGTGCCAGCAGCTTAGGACTAGCGGGACGCGAGCAGTACTTC

D gene: .
V gene: TRBV11-3
clone size: .
J gene: TRBJ2-1
CDR3 protein: CASSLGPGEQFF
CDR3 DNA: TGTGCCAGCAGCTTAGGCCCGGGGGAGCAGTTCTTC

D gene: TRBD2
V gene: TRBV10-3
clone size: .
J gene: TRBJ2-1
CDR3 protein: CATDERGVGNEQFF
CDR3 DNA: TGTGCCACCGACGAGCGGGGGGTGGGCAATGAGCAGTTCTTC

D gene: TRBD2
V gene: TRBV7-3
clone size: .
J gene: TRBJ2-3
CDR3 protein: CASSLGSSGSTDTQYF
CDR3 DNA: TGTGCCAGCAGCTTAGGGTCTAGCGGCAGCACAGATACGCAGTATTTT

D gene: .
V gene: TRBV5-6
clone size: .
J gene: TRBJ2-1
CDR3 protein: CASSLYGNGQFF
CDR3 DNA: TGTGCCAGCAGCTTGTACGGGAATGGGCAGTTCTTC

D gene: TRBD2
V gene: TRBV28
clone size: .
J gene: TRBJ2-3
CDR3 protein: CASSNIAGDTQYF
CDR3 DNA: TGTGCCAGCAGTAATATAGCGGGAGATACGCAGTATTTT

D gene: .
V gene: TRBV7-8
clone size: .
J gene: TRBJ2-1
CDR3 protein: CASSLVSRAGAYNEQFF
CDR3 DNA: TGTGCCAGCAGCTTAGTCAGCAGGGCAGGGGCCTACAATGAGCAGTTCTTC

D gene: TRBD1
V gene: TRBV6-1
clone size: .
J gene: TRBJ2-1
CDR3 protein: CASSEGQGIINEQFF
CDR3 DNA: TGTGCCAGCAGTGAGGGACAGGGTATCATCAATGAGCAGTTCTTC

D gene: TRBD2
V gene: TRBV29-1
clone size: .
J gene: TRBJ2-1
CDR3 protein: CSAADLAGADEQFF
CDR3 DNA: TGCAGCGCTGCTGATCTAGCGGGAGCAGATGAGCAGTTCTTC

D gene: TRBD1
V gene: TRBV5-4
clone size: .
J gene: TRBJ2-1
CDR3 protein: CASSFPGQGRDEQFF
CDR3 DNA: TGTGCCAGCAGCTTTCCGGGACAGGGGCGCGATGAGCAGTTCTTC

D gene: TRBD1
V gene: TRBV9
clone size: .
J gene: TRBJ2-2
CDR3 protein: CASSPRTGGTGELFF
CDR3 DNA: TGTGCCAGCAGCCCGAGGACAGGGGGTACCGGGGAGCTGTTTTTT

D gene: TRBD1
V gene: TRBV27
clone size: .
J gene: TRBJ2-7
CDR3 protein: CASSLPPLRGPYEQYF
CDR3 DNA: TGTGCCAGCAGTTTACCGCCCTTGAGGGGGCCCTACGAGCAGTACTTC

D gene: TRBD2
V gene: TRBV5-4
clone size: .
J gene: TRBJ2-3
CDR3 protein: CASSFKAGGRTDTQYF
CDR3 DNA: TGTGCCAGCAGCTTTAAGGCGGGAGGGCGCACAGATACGCAGTATTTT

D gene: .
V gene: TRBV5-1
clone size: .
J gene: TRBJ1-4
CDR3 protein: CASSLRSAVEKLFF
CDR3 DNA: TGCGCCAGCAGCTTGAGGAGTGCGGTGGAAAAACTGTTTTTT

D gene: TRBD2
V gene: TRBV5-1
clone size: .
J gene: TRBJ2-7
CDR3 protein: CASSLAREASEQYF
CDR3 DNA: TGCGCCAGCAGCTTGGCCCGGGAGGCGAGCGAGCAGTACTTC

D gene: TRBD1
V gene: TRBV6-6
clone size: .
J gene: TRBJ2-2
CDR3 protein: CASSYSGQGTTGELFF
CDR3 DNA: TGTGCCAGCAGTTACTCCGGACAGGGGACCACCGGGGAGCTGTTTTTT

D gene: TRBD2
V gene: TRBV9
clone size: .
J gene: TRBJ2-7
CDR3 protein: CASSVGTSGSGFSYEQYF
CDR3 DNA: TGTGCCAGCAGCGTCGGGACTAGCGGGAGCGGATTCTCCTACGAGCAGTACTTC

D gene: .
V gene: TRBV18
clone size: .
J gene: TRBJ1-1
CDR3 protein: CASSPRGMNTEAFF
CDR3 DNA: TGTGCCAGCTCACCGCGGGGCATGAACACTGAAGCTTTCTTT

D gene: TRBD2
V gene: TRBV19
clone size: once
J gene: TRBJ2-1
CDR3 protein: CASSPETSAYNEQFF
CDR3 DNA: TGTGCCAGTAGCCCCGAGACTAGCGCTTACAATGAGCAGTTCTTC

D gene: TRBD1
V gene: TRBV12-5
clone size: .
J gene: TRBJ2-1
CDR3 protein: CASGETGVYYNEQFF
CDR3 DNA: TGTGCTAGTGGCGAGACAGGGGTATACTACAATGAGCAGTTCTTC

D gene: TRBD2
V gene: TRBV15
clone size: once
J gene: TRBJ2-1
CDR3 protein: CATSGTSGRRFGNEQFF
CDR3 DNA: TGTGCCACCAGCGGGACTAGCGGGAGACGGTTTGGGAATGAGCAGTTCTTC

D gene: TRBD2
V gene: TRBV5-4
clone size: .
J gene: TRBJ2-2
CDR3 protein: CASTGLAGHNTGELFF
CDR3 DNA: TGTGCCAGCACCGGACTAGCGGGACACAACACCGGGGAGCTGTTTTTT

D gene: .
V gene: TRBV7-9
clone size: .
J gene: TRBJ2-3
CDR3 protein: CASSLALSVDTQYF
CDR3 DNA: TGTGCCAGCAGCTTAGCGCTAAGTGTAGATACGCAGTATTTT

D gene: TRBD1
V gene: TRBV7-2
clone size: .
J gene: TRBJ2-7
CDR3 protein: CASREHGQGDSFYEQYF
CDR3 DNA: TGTGCCAGCAGGGAGCATGGACAGGGGGACTCCTTCTACGAGCAGTACTTC

D gene: .
V gene: TRBV19
clone size: .
J gene: TRBJ1-2
CDR3 protein: CASSIDLAGTNYGYTF
CDR3 DNA: TGTGCCAGTAGTATAGATCTCGCAGGGACTAACTATGGCTACACCTTC